The 26 T cell receptor beta chains listed next were all sequenced from one sample in a study of Ad26.COV2.S vaccination and SARS-CoV-2 variants. Assay: immunoSEQ multiplex PCR; the TCRdb copy retains only in-frame clones and omits some. The sample carries fewer than 400,000 clones, 85% to 90% recorded once. Sample treatment: roughly 19 received Ad26.COV2.S at low or high dose, single or two shots; about 5 received placebo; per-sample allocation not given. Sampling happened 63 days after the first vaccine or placebo injection. The sample in question was peripheral blood, obtained in a trial of Ad26.COV2.S vaccine versus placebo. Receptor source: a person aged 18 to 59 who received the Ad26.COV2.S COVID-19 vaccine or a placebo.

The V call is TRBV5-1, the J call TRBJ2-7; D is perhaps TRBD1 or TRBD2 (5 bases each). The CDR3 has 16 amino acids. Germline loops: CDR1 SGHRS, CDR2 YFSETQ. V was pared by 2 bases and J by 2 bases, with 17 bases between. The CDR3 loop is CASSFGGTIPTYEQYF. As DNA, the CDR3 is TGCGCCAGCAGCTTTGGGGGAACTATCCCGACCTACGAGCAGTACTTC.

The chain recombines TRBV30 with TRBJ2-1; D remains ambiguous. Per the germline V gene, CDR1 is GTSNPN and CDR2 is SVGIG (reference sequence). The CDR3 extends over 14 amino acids. Trimming took 7 bases from V and 3 from J, leaving 16 bases between them. The CDR3 reads CALWTGYRYNEQFF. The CDR3 DNA follows: TGTGCCTTATGGACGGGTTATCGCTACAATGAGCAGTTCTTC.

This clone was seen a few times. V gene TRBV19 combines with J gene TRBJ1-2; 10 nucleotides agree with TRBD1. CDR3 length: 14 amino acids. CDR1 and CDR2 from the germline V gene are LNHDA and SQIVND (reference sequence). The J segment lost 4 bases and the V segment lost 5 bases, leaving 4 bases of the junction unmatched. The CDR3 sequence is CASSAGQGSYGYTF. CDR3 nucleotide sequence: TGTGCCAGTAGTGCGGGACAGGGGAGCTATGGCTACACCTTC.

This clone was detected once. This chain links TRBV11-2 with TRBJ2-2; TRBD1 agrees at 8 bases. The CDR3 has 16 residues. Trimming cost V 3 bases and J 3 bases; bases outside gene matches: 6. CDR1 and CDR2 from the germline V gene are SGHAT and FQNNGV. The CDR3 DNA is TGTGCCAGCAGCTTTCGGACAGGGTCGGACACCGGGGAGCTGTTTTTT. Residues: CASSFRTGSDTGELFF.

The chain joins TRBV2 to TRBJ2-7; 10 bases are shared with TRBD2. The CDR3 length is 14 residues. V shed 6 bases and J 4 bases; nucleotides not matched to a gene: 6. Looked up from germline, CDR1 is SNHLY and CDR2 is FYNNEI. CDR3 region: CASRGLAIPYEQYF. CDR3 in DNA: TGTGCCAGCAGGGGACTAGCGATACCTTACGAGCAGTACTTC.

This chain uses TRBV21-1 with TRBJ1-1. TRBV21-1 is termed a pseudogene. This CDR3 region has 13 residues. The DNA for the CDR3 is TGTGCCAGCAGAAAACAGGGACCAACTGAAGCTTTCTTT. It specifies CASRKQGPTEAFF.

The chain recombines TRBV7-2 with TRBJ2-7; 10 bases agree with TRBD1. Germline values: CDR1 SGHTA, CDR2 FQGNSA. The CDR3 covers 15 residues. V gave up 5 bases and J gave up 1 base; unmatched junction bases: 5. The CDR3 sequence: CASSLDRGLSYEQYF. The CDR3 DNA reads as TGTGCCAGCAGCCTCGACAGGGGGCTTTCCTACGAGCAGTACTTC.

The genes are TRBV7-2 and TRBJ2-2; the match to TRBD2 covers 10 bases. V shed 6 bases, J shed 6 bases, and the junction held 1 base outside the gene matches. Germline assignment: CDR1 SGHTA and CDR2 FQGNSA. This CDR3 is built from 13 residues. CDR3 bases: TGTGCCAGCAGACTAGCGGGATCCGGGGAGCTGTTTTTT. This gives the protein CASRLAGSGELFF.

The chain joins TRBV7-2 to TRBJ2-1; TRBD2 agrees at 7 bases. CDR3 length equals 14 residues. Germline V lookup: CDR1 SGHTA, CDR2 FQGNSA. Trimming took 5 bases from V and 4 from J; bases not matched to a gene: 5. The CDR3 protein is CASSPFGGYNEQFF. CDR3 coding DNA: TGTGCCAGCAGCCCTTTCGGGGGGTACAATGAGCAGTTCTTC.

V is TRBV18 and J is TRBJ2-5; 12 nucleotides match TRBD2. The CDR3 is 16 residues long. CDR1 and CDR2 from the germline V gene are KGHSH and LQKENI. V was pared by 6 bases and J by 0 bases, with 5 bases of the junction left unmatched. The CDR3 DNA reads TGTGCCAGCTCCCACCGGACTAGCGGGGACCAAGAGACCCAGTACTTC. It encodes CASSHRTSGDQETQYF.

The chain links TRBV6-1 to TRBJ2-7, with D perhaps TRBD1 (6 bases). CDR3 length equals 13 residues. V was cut by 8 bases and J by 2 bases, with 13 bases left in between. The germline CDR1 and CDR2 sequences are MNHNS and SASEGT. CDR3 amino acids: CASRTATTYEQYF. In nucleotides, the CDR3 is TGTGCCAGCCGGACAGCAACTACCTACGAGCAGTACTTC.

This sequence joins TRBV7-2 and TRBJ2-7; 7 bases agree with TRBD1. This CDR3 comprises 15 residues. The ends lost 4 bases at V and 2 bases at J; junction bases unmatched: 8. Germline V gives CDR1 SGHTA, CDR2 FQGNSA. In nucleotides, the CDR3 is TGTGCCAGCAGCTCTGTCTACGGGACAGCCTACGAGCAGTACTTC. Translated: CASSSVYGTAYEQYF.

This chain links TRBV7-9 with TRBJ1-4, with unresolved D. The V and J ends lost 5 bases and 4 bases respectively, with 11 bases between them. This CDR3 has 14 residues. The germline CDR1 and CDR2 sequences are SEHNR and FQNEAQ (reference sequence). In nucleotides, the CDR3 is TGTGCCAGCAGCCTGGACGGTTATAATGAAAAACTGTTTTTT. It is translated as CASSLDGYNEKLFF.

The CDR3 region is CASSTETSGYGYTF. The DNA of the CDR3 is TGTGCCAGCAGTACCGAAACGTCTGGCTATGGCTACACCTTC. The chain links TRBV11-2 to TRBJ1-2; D is unresolved. CDR3 length equals 14 residues. Germline V gives CDR1 SGHAT, CDR2 FQNNGV. V lost 6 bases, J lost 4 bases, and 15 bases lay in between.

The chain combines TRBV28 with TRBJ1-2; maybe TRBD1 (6 bases). The V gene's germline CDR1 is MDHEN and CDR2 SYDVKM. V was clipped by 6 bases and J by 6 bases, with 11 bases between them. The CDR3 length is 12 residues. CDR3 coding DNA: TGTGCCAGCAGCTCAGGGGACCATGGCTACACCTTC. This sequence encodes CASSSGDHGYTF.

V usage is TRBV5-4 and J usage is TRBJ2-3; TRBD1 aligns across 8 bases. Losses at the gene ends were 4 bases for V and 4 bases for J; bases not matched to a gene: 20. The CDR3 extends over 19 amino acids. The germline V gene has CDR1 SGHNT and CDR2 YYREEE (reference sequence). CDR3 sequence (DNA): TGTGCCAGCAGCCCGGAATCAAATAGACAGGCCAGGGGGCCAGATACGCAGTATTTT. Protein sequence: CASSPESNRQARGPDTQYF.

This chain uses TRBV7-8 with TRBJ1-1, with no clear D. V shed 1 base and J shed 1 base, with 7 bases lying between them. This CDR3 has 14 residues. The germline CDR1 and CDR2 sequences are SGHVS and FQNEAQ. CDR3 sequence: CASSLVGGNTEAFF. CDR3 DNA: TGTGCCAGCAGCTTAGTCGGCGGGAACACTGAAGCTTTCTTT.

This clone was counted once. This chain joins TRBV3-1 (or the pseudogene TRBV3-2) and TRBJ2-3; no clear D. Germline CDR1 is LGHDT and CDR2 is YNNKEL (reference sequence). Trimming stripped 0 bases from V and 2 bases from J, with 9 bases between. The CDR3 has 15 residues. CDR3: CASSQDRSFTDTQYF. The CDR3 coding sequence is TGTGCCAGCAGCCAAGATAGATCATTCACAGATACGCAGTATTTT.

This chain connects TRBV27 to TRBJ1-1; D is possibly TRBD1 (5 bases). Germline assignment: CDR1 MNHEY and CDR2 SMNVEV (reference sequence). This CDR3 has 14 amino acids. Trimming took 6 bases from V and 0 from J, leaving 11 bases between them. The CDR3 region is CASRMGRMNTEAFF. CDR3 bases: TGTGCCAGCAGAATGGGACGGATGAACACTGAAGCTTTCTTT.

This chain links TRBV7-2 with TRBJ1-3; no definite D call. This CDR3 region has 15 residues. V lost 1 base and J 1 base, leaving 8 bases between the germline ends. CDR1 and CDR2 from the germline V gene are SGHTA and FQGNSA. The CDR3 loop is CASSLDGSSGNTIYF. In nucleotides, the CDR3 is TGTGCCAGCAGCTTAGACGGGTCGTCTGGAAACACCATATATTTT. Full variable domain (missing parts from reference TRBV7-2 and TRBJ1-3): GAGVSQSPSNKVTEKGKDVELRCDPISGHTALYWYRQSLGQGLEFLIYFQGNSAPDKSGLPSDRFSAERTGGSVSTLTIQRTQQEDSAVYLCASSLDGSSGNTIYFGEGSWLTVV.

The chain links TRBV2 to TRBJ1-2; D is undetermined. With 1 base removed from V and 2 bases from J, the gap between germline ends came to 5 bases. Per the germline V gene, CDR1 is SNHLY and CDR2 is FYNNEI. CDR3 length: 13 amino acids. The CDR3: CASSEGNNYGYTF. In DNA, the CDR3 is TGTGCCAGCAGTGAAGGAAACAACTATGGCTACACCTTC.

The rearrangement links TRBV19 to TRBJ2-3, with D hard to call. Trimming left V 2 bases short and J 0 bases short, with 6 bases between. The length of the CDR3 is 14 residues. Germline V gives CDR1 LNHDA, CDR2 SQIVND (reference sequence). The CDR3 spells CASSIKSSTDTQYF. CDR3 DNA: TGTGCCAGTAGTATAAAGTCTAGCACAGATACGCAGTATTTT.

The chain links TRBV10-2 to TRBJ1-2, with a tentative D call TRBD1 (6 bases). CDR1 is WSHSY and CDR2 is SAAADI in the germline V gene. The CDR3 has 12 amino acids. V lost 7 bases and J 5 bases, leaving 11 bases between the germline ends. CDR3 sequence: CASTKTGYGYTF. CDR3 DNA: TGCGCCAGCACTAAGACAGGTTATGGCTACACCTTC.

This clone was seen once. This chain joins TRBV12-5 and TRBJ1-5; perhaps TRBD1 as D (6 bases). Germline lookup yields CDR1 LGHNT and CDR2 FRNRAP. The CDR3 has 16 amino acids. Trimming removed 5 bases at V and 4 bases at J, with 18 bases between. As DNA, the CDR3 is TGTGCTAGTGGTCCAATCGGGGCAGGGGAAAATCAGCCCCAGCATTTT. Residues: CASGPIGAGENQPQHF.

The V call is TRBV13, the J call TRBJ2-3, with 9 positions matching TRBD1. There are 15 residues in the CDR3. Germline V CDR1 and CDR2: PRHDT, FYEKMQ (reference sequence). Trimming removed 4 bases from V and 3 bases from J; junction bases left unmatched: 5. In nucleotides, the CDR3 is TGTGCCAGCAGCTCAGGACAGGGGTTAACAGATACGCAGTATTTT. It encodes CASSSGQGLTDTQYF.

CDR3 sequence reads: CSASKGLPGNTIYF. DNA for the CDR3: TGCAGTGCTAGTAAGGGACTACCTGGAAACACCATATATTTT. The chain employs TRBV20-1 and TRBJ1-3, with D possibly matching TRBD1 (5 bases). The CDR3 runs 14 residues. CDR1 DFQATT and CDR2 SNEGSKA come from the germline V gene (reference sequence). Trimming left V 3 bases short and J 2 bases short, with 11 bases between.